Following are 2 T cell receptor beta chains from one sample sequenced in a study of T cells expressing NK-cell markers. TCRdb re-called the 5' RACE reads and catalogs CDR3 proteins one per entry, DNA excluded. The sample has about 110,000 distinct CDR3 sequences. The source material was blood T cells: a sorted CD56 or NKG2C T cell subset, CD4+ or CD8+ T cells, or bulk PBMC T cells (not recorded which). These receptors were collected from a woman between 18 and 70 years old in good health.

V and J are TRBV20-1 and TRBJ2-7; TCRdb proposes TRBD2, but this gene call is untestable without DNA. The germline CDR1 and CDR2 sequences are DFQATT and SNEGSKA (reference sequence). The CDR3 has 17 residues. This CDR3 is CSARVLPGLGGKYEQYF.

The genes are TRBV19 and TRBJ1-1; TCRdb proposes TRBD1, but this gene call is untestable without DNA. The CDR3 runs 14 residues. CDR1 and CDR2 (germline): LNHDA, SQIVND (reference sequence). CDR3 sequence: CASNPGTANTEAFF.